What follows is one T cell receptor (beta chain) and its context. This entry comes from a study of blood T cell repertoires in COVID-19. The overall study: T cells, B-cell-depleted T cells, or PBMCs supplied cDNA or gDNA.

The CDR3 is made up of 14 amino acids. The germline gives CDR1 MDHEN, CDR2 SYDVKM. Trimming removed 7 bases from V and 4 bases from J, with 15 bases in between. The repertoire was sequenced with immunoSEQ multiplex PCR; TCRdb's copy has only in-frame clones and lacks some. Counted here are 200,000 to 250,000 clones, 82% occurring once; the ten biggest clones make up approximately 5.6%. This receptor was obtained from a woman aged 70-85 years with COVID-19, enrolled during active disease. The chain is built from TRBV28 and TRBJ2-3; TRBD1 might be the D (6 bases). The sequenced sample consisted of peripheral blood. This chain's CDR3 is CASNRVGGADTQYF. CDR3 coding DNA: TGTGCCAGCAACCGGGTTGGGGGCGCAGATACGCAGTATTTT.